This T cell receptor beta chain originates from a study of identical twins. Overall study results and limits: The authors noted that invariant MAIT and iNKT cells could partly confound zero-insertion analyses. Its conclusions, products of cross-sectional statistical analysis, did not come from following the same donors.

CDR1 and CDR2 (germline): SNHLY, FYNNEI. This CDR3 region has 14 residues. Unmatched junction bases numbered 6, after V lost 9 bases and J lost 5 bases. This clonotype was seen a few times. No antigen is known for it. TCRdb re-analysed the 5' RACE reads in MiXCR, keeping a single row per CDR3 protein. The sample holds some 240,000 distinct CDR3 sequences; about 8.5% are singletons and the top ten take less than 4%. These same records also appear under a second study, on yellow fever vaccine responses in identical twins.

This TCR was sampled from a young woman in good health. The chain links TRBV2 to TRBJ2-2; 10 nucleotides line up with TRBD1. The specimen was CD8+ T cells sorted from blood. The CDR3 DNA follows: TGTGCCAGTGACAGGGGGCAAGAAACCGGGGAGCTGTTTTTT. This codes for CASDRGQETGELFF. The entire variable domain, with the rest obtained from reference TRBV2 and TRBJ2-2, is as follows: EPEVTQTPSHQVTQMGQEVILRCVPISNHLYFYWYRQILGQKVEFLVSFYNNEISEKSEIFDDQFSVERPDGSNFTLKIRSTKLEDSAMYFCASDRGQETGELFFGEGSRLTVL.